Here is one TCR beta chain with its context. The antigen is unknown. A read error may account for a junction end that differs from germline. Germline V CDR1 and CDR2: SGHRS, YFSETQ. This CDR3 comprises 13 residues. Genomic DNA templated the TCR beta VDJ and CDR3 profiling. TCRdb re-called the reads through MiXCR, storing one row per CDR3 protein. This table has fewer than 300,000 distinct CDR3 sequences, 82% appearing once. The data are from a study of CD8+CD57+ T cells in acquired aplastic anemia. Findings and caveats of the study: In CD8+ cells, Simpson's diversity showed no significant difference between patients and controls.

Sequencing was done on patients that had shown CD8+CD57+ cell expansion by flow cytometry. This TCR was sampled from a human donor with aplastic anemia. The specimen sequenced was sorted CD4+, CD8+, or CD8+CD57+ T cells (not recorded which) from PBMCs. The J gene is TRBJ2-1, the V gene TRBV5-1; unclear D gene. CDR3 region: CASSVGRITEQFF. CDR3 nucleotides: TGTGCCAGCAGCGTGGGTAGGATCACTGAGCAGTTCTTC.